The 19 T cell receptor beta chains below were found in one sample sequenced in a study of beta chain features in type 1 diabetes. The sequenced template was cDNA made from the entire isolated RNA. The assay was immunoSEQ multiplex PCR, and TCRdb's table has in-frame clones only and misses some. The sample lists about 470,000 clones; approximately 28% were seen once. Sequenced material: naive CD4+ T cells from blood. Receptors originate from a man between 18 and 35 years old in good health.

The chain carries TRBV14 and TRBJ2-1, with 8 bases aligning to TRBD2. Germline CDR1 SGHDN, CDR2 FVKESK. This CDR3 is 14 amino acids long. Trimming took 10 bases from V and 7 from J; bases not matched to a gene: 12. The CDR3 region is CATGALAVVNEQFF. The CDR3 region has the DNA TGTGCCACCGGGGCACTAGCGGTAGTAAATGAGCAGTTCTTC.

The rearrangement links TRBV11-2 to TRBJ2-4; D not resolved. This CDR3 comprises 13 residues. Trimming left V 7 bases short and J 6 bases short, with 13 bases between. Looked up from germline, CDR1 is SGHAT and CDR2 is FQNNGV. CDR3 loop: CASNPIAGNIQYF. CDR3 nucleotides: TGTGCCAGCAACCCCATCGCAGGAAACATTCAGTACTTC.

This rearrangement joins TRBV2 to TRBJ2-3; unclear D gene. From germline, CDR1 is SNHLY and CDR2 FYNNEI. V was trimmed by 4 bases and J by 2 bases, leaving 10 bases between them. This CDR3 has 14 residues. The CDR3 nucleotides read TGTGCCAGCAGTGGAAGGGCGTTCACAGATACGCAGTATTTT. This codes for CASSGRAFTDTQYF.

The J gene is TRBJ2-7, the V gene TRBV5-6; maybe TRBD1 (6 bases). The V end was cut by 4 bases, the J end by 3 bases, with 14 bases between. From germline, CDR1 is SGHDT and CDR2 YYEEEE. There are 14 residues in the CDR3. CDR3 sequence: CASSLRGMFYEQYF. DNA of the CDR3: TGTGCCAGCAGCCTGAGGGGGATGTTCTACGAGCAGTACTTC.

The J gene is TRBJ2-3, the V gene TRBV7-8; 7 positions agree with TRBD2. The CDR3 consists of 14 residues. Germline trimming cut 3 bases from V and 6 bases from J; bases unmatched to any gene: 6. The germline V gene has CDR1 SGHVS and CDR2 FQNEAQ. The CDR3 loop reads CASSFGGDPDTQYF. The CDR3, as DNA: TGTGCCAGCAGCTTTGGGGGGGACCCCGATACGCAGTATTTT.

This clone was picked up a small number of times. The rearrangement uses TRBV7-2 and TRBJ2-3; D gene uncertain. V was shortened by 5 bases and J by 2 bases, with 14 bases between the two germline ends. This CDR3 has 15 amino acids. Germline V gives CDR1 SGHTA, CDR2 FQGNSA. Here the CDR3 reads CASSHGPVITDTQYF. DNA of the CDR3: TGTGCCAGCAGCCACGGCCCAGTTATCACAGATACGCAGTATTTT. Full variable domain (remainder filled in from reference TRBV7-2 and TRBJ2-3): GAGVSQSPSNKVTEKGKDVELRCDPISGHTALYWYRQSLGQGLEFLIYFQGNSAPDKSGLPSDRFSAERTGGSVSTLTIQRTQQEDSAVYLCASSHGPVITDTQYFGPGTRLTVL.

As concerns this clone: This same CDR3 is encoded by further DNA sequences in the sample. This sequence joins TRBV30 and TRBJ2-1; D is perhaps TRBD2 (5 bases). This CDR3 has 15 amino acids. V dropped 0 bases and J dropped 2 bases, with 11 bases sitting between them. The germline CDR1 and CDR2 sequences are GTSNPN and SVGIG (reference sequence). Written as DNA, the CDR3 is TGTGCCTGGAGTGTACTAGGACTCACCTACAATGAGCAGTTCTTC. The encoded protein is CAWSVLGLTYNEQFF.

The DNA for the CDR3 is TGTGCCAGCAGCTCGACGACAGAGAACACTGAAGCTTTCTTT. Translation gives CASSSTTENTEAFF. The chain is built from TRBV7-9 and TRBJ1-1, with D perhaps TRBD1 (5 bases). The CDR3 runs 14 residues. In germline, CDR1 is SEHNR, CDR2 FQNEAQ (reference sequence). V was clipped by 4 bases and J by 1 base, with 10 bases between them. Based on the CDR3 plus reference TRBV7-9 and TRBJ1-1, the full variable domain is DTGVSQNPRHKITKRGQNVTFRCDPISEHNRLYWYRQTLGQGPEFLTYFQNEAQLEKSRLLSDRFSAERPKGSFSTLEIQRTEQGDSAMYLCASSSTTENTEAFFGQGTRLTVV.

This clone was counted only a few times. The V call is TRBV7-6, the J call TRBJ2-7; no reliable D call. V lost 1 base to trimming and J lost 7 bases, with 8 bases between them. CDR1 is SGHVS and CDR2 is FNYEAQ in the germline V gene. The CDR3 sequence is 12 residues long. The CDR3 here is CASSLDMGEQYF. The CDR3 DNA is TGTGCCAGCAGCTTAGATATGGGGGAGCAGTACTTC.

This clone occurred once. The rearrangement uses TRBV30 and TRBJ2-2; D could derive from TRBD1 or TRBD2 (6 bases each). V dropped 8 bases and J dropped 2 bases, with 12 bases sitting between them. This CDR3 spans 13 amino acids. CDR1 and CDR2 (germline): GTSNPN, SVGIG (reference sequence). CDR3 DNA: TGTGCCGGGGGGCAGGGCAACACCGGGGAGCTGTTTTTT. It translates to CAGGQGNTGELFF.

This clone turned up a few times. The chain uses TRBV7-2 and TRBJ2-7; 8 bases fit TRBD2. J gave up 11 bases and V 1 base, and 7 bases lay outside the gene matches. The CDR3 length is 13 residues. From germline, CDR1 is SGHTA and CDR2 FQGNSA. CDR3 in DNA: TGTGCCAGCAGCTTAGAGGTAGCGGGGCGTGAGTACTTC. Encoded protein: CASSLEVAGREYF.

The table lists this clone with a few counts. This sequence joins TRBV4-2 and TRBJ1-1; possible D gene TRBD1, 6 bases. Germline V gives CDR1 LGHNA, CDR2 YNFKEQ. Trimming pared 3 bases from V and 0 bases from J, leaving 11 bases between. The CDR3 covers 15 residues. Written as DNA, the CDR3 is TGTGCCAGCAGCCACCGGACAGAGATGAACACTGAAGCTTTCTTT. Its protein is CASSHRTEMNTEAFF.

The V call is TRBV25-1, the J call TRBJ2-5; 14 bases map to TRBD2. CDR1 and CDR2 (germline): MGHDK, SYGVNS. J lost 4 bases, V lost 2 bases, and 0 bases had no gene match. The CDR3 consists of 15 residues. The CDR3 DNA reads TGTGCCAGCAGTGAAGGACTAGCGGGAGGAGAGACCCAGTACTTC. This sequence encodes CASSEGLAGGETQYF.

This clone appeared a few times. The J gene is TRBJ2-3, the V gene TRBV5-4, with TRBD2 matching over 10 bases. Germline lookup yields CDR1 SGHNT and CDR2 YYREEE (reference sequence). The CDR3 sequence is 16 residues long. Unmatched junction bases numbered 4, after V lost 1 base and J lost 2 bases. CDR3 in amino acids: CASSLRTSGTTDTQYF. The DNA of the CDR3 is TGTGCCAGCAGCTTGAGGACTAGCGGCACCACAGATACGCAGTATTTT.

V gene TRBV9 combines with J gene TRBJ2-3, with 8 bases matching TRBD2. Germline loops: CDR1 SGDLS, CDR2 YYNGEE. The CDR3 has 15 residues. With 0 bases clipped from V and 8 bases from J, the junction kept 8 bases outside the gene matches. The CDR3 DNA reads TGTGCCAGCAGCGTAGATCCAGCGGGAGCGAGTACGCAGTATTTT. Protein sequence: CASSVDPAGASTQYF.

The table lists this clone with a count of one. The rearrangement joins TRBV18 to TRBJ2-5; possible D gene TRBD2, 5 bases. This CDR3 contains 17 residues. Germline CDR1 KGHSH, CDR2 LQKENI. The V end was cut by 8 bases, the J end by 0 bases, with 22 bases between. The CDR3 DNA follows: TGTGCCAGCCACGGAATTGTGGGCGGGTCGTACCAAGAGACCCAGTACTTC. As protein: CASHGIVGGSYQETQYF.

This clone was counted between two and nine times. The chain links TRBV27 to TRBJ2-1, with a possible D match to TRBD1 (6 bases). Per germline, CDR1 MNHEY and CDR2 SMNVEV (reference sequence). Trimming shortened V by 3 bases and J by 1 base, and 10 bases separated the two germline ends. This CDR3 contains 15 residues. The CDR3 nucleotides read TGTGCCAGCAGTTTCGGCAGGGGTTCCTACAATGAGCAGTTCTTC. Protein sequence: CASSFGRGSYNEQFF.

The CDR3 coding sequence is TGTGCCAGCAGAGCGGATTTCACAGATACGCAGTATTTT. It is translated as CASRADFTDTQYF. The J gene is TRBJ2-3, the V gene TRBV14, with TRBD2 as a possible D gene (5 bases). This CDR3 spans 13 amino acids. V was trimmed by 6 bases and J by 2 bases, leaving 9 bases between them. The germline gives CDR1 SGHDN, CDR2 FVKESK.

In this sample, this clone turned up a few times. This rearrangement joins TRBV10-3 to TRBJ2-1; D is undetermined. Germline V lookup: CDR1 ENHRY, CDR2 SYGVKD. V shed 2 bases and J shed 7 bases, with 9 bases lying between them. The CDR3 length is 13 residues. The CDR3 DNA reads as TGTGCCATCAGTGAGGGAGTGAGGAATGAGCAGTTCTTC. Encoded protein: CAISEGVRNEQFF.